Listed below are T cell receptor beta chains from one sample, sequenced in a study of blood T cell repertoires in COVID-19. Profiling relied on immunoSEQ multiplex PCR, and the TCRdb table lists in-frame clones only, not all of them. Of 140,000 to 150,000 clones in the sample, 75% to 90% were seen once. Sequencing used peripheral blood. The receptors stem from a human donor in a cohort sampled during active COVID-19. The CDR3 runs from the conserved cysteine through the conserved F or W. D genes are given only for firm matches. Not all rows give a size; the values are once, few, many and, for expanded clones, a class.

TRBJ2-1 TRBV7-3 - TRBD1 CASSPDRARFNEQFF TGTGCCAGCAGCCCCGACAGGGCCAGATTCAATGAGCAGTTCTTC
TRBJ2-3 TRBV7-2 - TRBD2 CASSSGLAGDTQYF TGTGCCAGCAGCTCGGGACTAGCTGGGGATACGCAGTATTTT
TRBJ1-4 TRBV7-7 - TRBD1 CASSQRQGRTNEKLFF TGTGCCAGCAGCCAACGACAGGGTAGGACTAATGAAAAACTGTTTTTT
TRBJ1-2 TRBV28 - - CATTQSYGYTF TGTGCCACAACACAGAGCTATGGCTACACCTTC
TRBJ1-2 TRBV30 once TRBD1 CAWDFRGQGEEGYTF TGTGCCTGGGACTTCCGGGGACAGGGAGAGGAAGGCTACACCTTC
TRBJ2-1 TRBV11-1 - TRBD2 CASSLHGLAGRDEQFF TGTGCCAGCAGCTTACATGGGCTAGCGGGTAGGGATGAGCAGTTCTTC
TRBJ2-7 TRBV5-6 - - CASSLVGGTYEQYF TGTGCCAGCAGCTTGGTGGGGGGTACGTACGAGCAGTACTTC
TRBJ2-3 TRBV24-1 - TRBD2 CATSDPGEGGTDTQYF TGTGCCACCAGTGATCCCGGGGAGGGCGGCACAGATACGCAGTATTTT
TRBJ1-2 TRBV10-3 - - CAINIQGGYGYTF TGTGCCATCAATATACAGGGCGGCTATGGCTACACCTTC
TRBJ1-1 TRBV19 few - CASRDRQATEAFF TGTGCCAGTAGGGATCGACAGGCCACTGAAGCTTTCTTT
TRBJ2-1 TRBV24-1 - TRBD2 CATSDTGTSSYNEQFF TGTGCCACCAGTGATACCGGGACTAGCAGTTACAATGAGCAGTTCTTC
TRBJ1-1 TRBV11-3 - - CASSLATLEPTEAFF TGTGCCAGCAGCTTAGCGACCCTGGAGCCCACTGAAGCTTTCTTT
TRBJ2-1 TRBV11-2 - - CASSLDTRLREQFF TGTGCCAGCAGCTTAGATACCCGACTGCGCGAGCAGTTCTTC
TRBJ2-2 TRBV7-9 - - CASSLVAGRNTGELFF TGTGCCAGCAGCTTAGTGGCGGGAAGGAACACCGGGGAGCTGTTTTTT
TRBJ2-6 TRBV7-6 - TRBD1 CASSLGTGGTGANVLTF TGTGCCAGCAGCTTAGGGACAGGGGGCACGGGGGCCAACGTCCTGACTTTC
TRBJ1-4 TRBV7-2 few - CASSQQVVEKLFF TGTGCCAGCAGCCAACAAGTGGTGGAAAAACTGTTTTTT
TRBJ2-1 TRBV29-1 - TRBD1 CSVEDLGQVSYNEQFF TGCAGCGTTGAAGATCTAGGACAGGTCTCCTACAATGAGCAGTTCTTC
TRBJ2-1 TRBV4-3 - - CASSQGGGSSYNEQFF TGCGCCAGCAGCCAAGGTGGGGGGAGCTCCTACAATGAGCAGTTCTTC
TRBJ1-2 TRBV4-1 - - CASSQGGVGSGGYTF TGCGCCAGCAGCCAGGGGGGGGTAGGGTCAGGCGGCTACACCTTC
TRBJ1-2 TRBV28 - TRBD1 CASSSDRGGGYTF TGTGCCAGCAGTTCGGACAGGGGCGGAGGCTACACCTTC
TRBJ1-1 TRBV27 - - CASSLVAVNTEAFF TGTGCCAGCAGTTTAGTCGCAGTAAACACTGAAGCTTTCTTT
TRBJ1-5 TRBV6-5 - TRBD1 CASRAFGTVQQPQHF TGTGCCAGCAGAGCGTTCGGGACAGTGCAACAGCCCCAGCATTTT
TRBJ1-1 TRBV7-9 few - CASSSPFVTEAFF TGTGCCAGCAGCTCCCCCTTTGTCACTGAAGCTTTCTTT
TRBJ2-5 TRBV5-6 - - CASSSRQGGGETQYF TGTGCCAGCAGCTCAAGACAGGGTGGAGGGGAGACCCAGTACTTC
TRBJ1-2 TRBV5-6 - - CASSLTDAGGYTF TGTGCCAGCAGCTTGACGGACGCGGGTGGCTACACCTTC
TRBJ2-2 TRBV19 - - CASSMGGIPGELFF TGTGCCAGTAGTATGGGCGGGATACCCGGGGAGCTGTTTTTT
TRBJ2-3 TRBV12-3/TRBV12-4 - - CASKSVPDTQYF TGTGCCAGCAAAAGCGTCCCAGATACGCAGTATTTT
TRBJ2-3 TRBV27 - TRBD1 CASSPRGQGIDTQYF TGTGCCAGCAGCCCAAGGGGACAGGGGATCGATACGCAGTATTTT
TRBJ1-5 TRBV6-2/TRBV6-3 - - CASSSNSNQPQHF TGTGCCAGCAGTTCTAATAGCAATCAGCCCCAGCATTTT
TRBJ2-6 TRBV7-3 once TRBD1 CASSLNGQGLTGANVLTF TGTGCCAGCAGCTTAAATGGACAGGGGTTAACTGGGGCCAACGTCCTGACTTTC
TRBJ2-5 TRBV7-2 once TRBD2 CASSFGTSGSQTQYF TGTGCCAGCAGCTTCGGGACTAGCGGGAGTCAGACCCAGTACTTC
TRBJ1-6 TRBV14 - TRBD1 CASSRGQGSSPLHF TGTGCCAGCAGCCGGGGACAGGGTAGCTCACCCCTCCACTTT